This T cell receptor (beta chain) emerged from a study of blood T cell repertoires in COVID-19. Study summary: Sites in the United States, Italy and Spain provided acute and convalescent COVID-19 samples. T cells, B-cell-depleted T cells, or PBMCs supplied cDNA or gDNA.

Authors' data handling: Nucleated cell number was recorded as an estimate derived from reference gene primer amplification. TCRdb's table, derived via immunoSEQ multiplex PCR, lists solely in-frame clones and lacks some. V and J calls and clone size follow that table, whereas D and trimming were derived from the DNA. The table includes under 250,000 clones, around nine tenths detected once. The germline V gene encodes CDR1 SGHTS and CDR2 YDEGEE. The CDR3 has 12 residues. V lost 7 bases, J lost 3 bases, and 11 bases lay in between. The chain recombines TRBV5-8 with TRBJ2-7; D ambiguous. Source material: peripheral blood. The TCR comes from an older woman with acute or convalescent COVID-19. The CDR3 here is CASSPRVYEQYF. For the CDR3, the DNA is TGTGCCAGCTCCCCCCGGGTCTACGAGCAGTACTTC.